Listed here are 26 T cell receptor beta chains from one sample, sequenced in a study of spatial heterogeneity in lung cancer. Time point given: sample taken at primary tumor resection. The authors sequenced whole RNA from tumor, nontumor lung or frozen PBMC without sorting. Via MiXCR, TCRdb re-called the 5' RACE reads, giving one row per CDR3 protein. The repertoire includes about 90,000 distinct CDR3 sequences, 7.5% to 10% of them detected once, and about 7% sits in the top ten. The material sequenced was PBMCs, taken at surgery. The receptors derive from a male donor with early-stage non-small cell lung cancer.

The chain joins TRBV9 to TRBJ2-3; D gene uncertain. The V and J ends lost 0 bases and 6 bases respectively, with 14 bases between them. This CDR3 has 15 residues. Per the germline V gene, CDR1 is SGDLS and CDR2 is YYNGEE. The CDR3 reads CASSVGAIKRDTQYF. The DNA of the CDR3 is TGTGCCAGCAGCGTAGGGGCCATAAAAAGGGATACGCAGTATTTT.

This clonotype was seen only a few times. V gene TRBV20-1 combines with J gene TRBJ2-1; no definite D call. Trimming removed 6 bases at V and 6 bases at J, with 6 bases between. Looked up from germline, CDR1 is DFQATT and CDR2 is SNEGSKA (reference sequence). The CDR3 contains 10 residues. CDR3 amino acids: CSAHLNEQFF. CDR3 nucleotide sequence: TGCAGTGCCCATCTCAATGAGCAGTTCTTC.

Ten or more counts support this clonotype. The CDR3 reads CASSLERRGYTF. The CDR3 DNA sequence: TGTGCCAGCAGTTTAGAACGGAGGGGCTACACCTTC. The chain is built from TRBV28 and TRBJ1-2; D not certain. CDR3 size: 12 residues. The germline V gene encodes CDR1 MDHEN and CDR2 SYDVKM. Trimming shortened V by 2 bases and J by 8 bases, and 9 bases separated the two germline ends.

Only a few counts were recorded for this clonotype. The chain links TRBV5-5 to TRBJ1-5; 9 positions agree with TRBD1. The CDR3 is 18 residues long. The J segment lost 4 bases and the V segment lost 4 bases, leaving 15 bases of the junction unmatched. Germline-derived CDR1 and CDR2 are SGHKS and YYEKEE (reference sequence). The CDR3 nucleotides read TGTGCCAGCAGCACATTCCCGGGACAGGGTTGGAGGAATCAGCCCCAGCATTTT. Its translation: CASSTFPGQGWRNQPQHF. The variable domain in full, completed from reference TRBV5-5 and TRBJ1-5, reads DAGVTQSPTHLIKTRGQQVTLRCSPISGHKSVSWYQQVLGQGPQFIFQYYEKEERGRGNFPDRFSARQFPNYSSELNVNALLLGDSALYLCASSTFPGQGWRNQPQHFGDGTRLSIL.

This clonotype has ten or more counts. This chain uses TRBV7-6 with TRBJ2-1; 7 nucleotides align to TRBD1. The CDR3 length is 20 residues. The J segment lost 4 bases and the V segment lost 5 bases, leaving 23 bases of the junction unmatched. CDR1 SGHVS and CDR2 FNYEAQ come from the germline V gene. The CDR3 coding sequence is TGTGCCAGCAGCCTTAGGGGGCAGGGACGGCGGATGGGCGGATACAATGAGCAGTTCTTC. It yields the protein CASSLRGQGRRMGGYNEQFF.

This clonotype was seen many times. This sequence joins TRBV24-1 and TRBJ1-2; 7 bases align to TRBD1. The V gene's germline CDR1 is KGHDR and CDR2 SFDVKD. V shed 4 bases, J shed 3 bases, and the junction held 10 bases outside the gene matches. This CDR3 comprises 16 residues. CDR3 protein: CATSDGDSSGYYGYTF. The CDR3, as DNA: TGTGCCACCAGTGACGGGGACAGTTCCGGATACTATGGCTACACCTTC.

This clonotype was recorded at least ten times. The chain has TRBV28 and TRBJ2-3; D uncertain. Trimming shortened V by 6 bases and J by 2 bases, and 3 bases separated the two germline ends. CDR1 and CDR2 (germline): MDHEN, SYDVKM. The CDR3 sequence is 11 residues long. The CDR3 region is CASSITDTQYF. The CDR3 nucleotides are TGTGCCAGCAGCATCACAGATACGCAGTATTTT.

This clonotype was seen a handful of times. This rearrangement joins TRBV7-9 to TRBJ1-5; D is unresolved. The germline V gene has CDR1 SEHNR and CDR2 FQNEAQ (reference sequence). Trimming removed 5 bases from V and 5 bases from J, with 13 bases in between. This CDR3 is 14 amino acids long. The CDR3 here is CASSTLDRYQPQHF. As DNA, the CDR3 is TGTGCCAGCAGCACTCTGGACCGATATCAGCCCCAGCATTTT.

The rearrangement uses TRBV15 and TRBJ2-1; D is ambiguous. V lost 6 bases and J 2 bases, leaving 2 bases between the germline ends. The CDR3 runs 11 residues. Germline CDR1 is LNHNV and CDR2 is YYDKDF (reference sequence). The CDR3 region is CATRTYNEQFF. Here the CDR3 DNA reads TGTGCCACCAGGACCTACAATGAGCAGTTCTTC.

In its sample, this clonotype was seen many times. V usage is TRBV6-5 and J usage is TRBJ2-2; 7 nucleotides match TRBD2. Germline V gene lookup returns CDR1 MNHEY and CDR2 SVGAGI. This CDR3 spans 14 amino acids. Unmatched junction bases numbered 7, after V lost 8 bases and J lost 4 bases. CDR3 bases: TGTGCCAGCTCGGCTAGCGGTCGCACCGGGGAGCTGTTTTTT. It specifies CASSASGRTGELFF.

This clonotype has more than one count but fewer than ten. V and J are TRBV28 and TRBJ1-6; no definite D call. This CDR3 has 14 residues. The germline CDR1 and CDR2 sequences are MDHEN and SYDVKM. V was pared by 5 bases and J by 9 bases, with 14 bases between. The CDR3 protein is CASSPPSERSPLHF. CDR3 DNA: TGTGCCAGCAGTCCACCCTCGGAGCGTTCACCCCTCCACTTT.

This clonotype was observed many times. The gene calls are TRBV18 and TRBJ2-1; perhaps TRBD2 as D (6 bases). This CDR3 comprises 15 residues. Germline CDR1 reads KGHSH; CDR2 reads LQKENI. V was pared by 1 base and J by 0 bases, with 7 bases between. CDR3: CASSPRRDSYNEQFF. The CDR3 DNA follows: TGTGCCAGCTCACCACGGAGGGACTCCTACAATGAGCAGTTCTTC.

J is TRBJ2-1 and V is TRBV6-6; a possible D gene is TRBD2 (5 bases). Germline V gene lookup returns CDR1 MNHNY and CDR2 SVGAGI (reference sequence). The CDR3 contains 12 residues. V lost 4 bases, J lost 6 bases, and 7 bases lay in between. The CDR3 is CASSSTSNEQFF. Here the CDR3 DNA reads TGTGCCAGCAGTTCAACTAGCAATGAGCAGTTCTTC.

This clonotype was observed a handful of times. CDR3 residues: CASSFPESGGSFYNEQFF. The CDR3 coding sequence is TGTGCCAGCAGCTTCCCTGAGAGCGGGGGGTCCTTCTACAATGAGCAGTTCTTC. This chain joins TRBV11-2 and TRBJ2-1, with 9 positions matching TRBD2. From germline, CDR1 is SGHAT and CDR2 FQNNGV. J lost 3 bases, V lost 3 bases, and 12 bases had no gene match. The CDR3 has 18 amino acids.

This clonotype was counted between two and nine times. The genes are TRBV7-9 and TRBJ2-7; D call uncertain. V was pared by 5 bases and J by 0 bases, with 8 bases between. The CDR3 runs to 13 residues. Germline CDR1 is SEHNR and CDR2 is FQNEAQ (reference sequence). DNA for the CDR3: TGTGCCAGCAGCGCCTCAAGCTCCTACGAGCAGTACTTC. Its protein is CASSASSSYEQYF. Combining the CDR3 with reference TRBV7-9 and TRBJ2-7 gives the whole variable domain DTGVSQNPRHKITKRGQNVTFRCDPISEHNRLYWYRQTLGQGPEFLTYFQNEAQLEKSRLLSDRFSAERPKGSFSTLEIQRTEQGDSAMYLCASSASSSYEQYFGPGTRLTVT.

At least ten counts were recorded for this clonotype. This chain connects TRBV4-3 to TRBJ1-1; unclear D gene. Looked up from germline, CDR1 is LGHNA and CDR2 is YSLEER. Trimming removed 0 bases from V and 0 bases from J, with 2 bases in between. CDR3 length equals 13 residues. The CDR3 nucleotides are TGCGCCAGCAGCCAAGACTTGAACACTGAAGCTTTCTTT. Its translation: CASSQDLNTEAFF.

The rearrangement uses TRBV7-2 and TRBJ2-4; a possible D gene is TRBD1 (6 bases). Germline CDR1 SGHTA, CDR2 FQGNSA. This CDR3 region has 13 residues. The V and J ends lost 5 bases and 10 bases respectively, with 15 bases between them. Here the CDR3 DNA reads TGTGCCAGCAGCATCCGACAGGCCGGGATTCAGTACTTC. Translating gives CASSIRQAGIQYF.

This clonotype was counted only a few times. The V and J genes are TRBV3-1 and TRBJ1-1; 7 bases map to TRBD1. The CDR3 has 15 residues. V lost 3 bases to trimming and J lost 6 bases; unmatched junction nucleotides: 10. CDR1 is LGHDT and CDR2 is YNNKEL in the germline V gene (reference sequence). CDR3 protein: CASSQRGGGPAEAFF. The CDR3 nucleotides read TGTGCCAGCAGCCAGAGAGGGGGCGGACCGGCTGAAGCTTTCTTT.

The chain uses TRBV7-9 and TRBJ2-7; the D is unclear. Between the trimmed V and J ends, which lost 5 bases and 4 bases, there was a span of 9 bases. The CDR3 runs to 12 residues. CDR1 and CDR2 (germline): SEHNR, FQNEAQ (reference sequence). CDR3 protein: CASSRGLYEQYF. The CDR3 DNA follows: TGTGCCAGCAGCCGTGGGTTATACGAGCAGTACTTC. The full variable domain, completed using reference TRBV7-9 and TRBJ2-7, is DTGVSQNPRHKITKRGQNVTFRCDPISEHNRLYWYRQTLGQGPEFLTYFQNEAQLEKSRLLSDRFSAERPKGSFSTLEIQRTEQGDSAMYLCASSRGLYEQYFGPGTRLTVT.

This clonotype was detected only a few times. The chain uses TRBV2 and TRBJ1-5; D gene ambiguous. V was shortened by 1 base and J by 3 bases, with 4 bases between the two germline ends. The CDR3 contains 13 residues. Germline loops: CDR1 SNHLY, CDR2 FYNNEI. The CDR3: CASSEGYNQPQHF. In DNA, the CDR3 is TGTGCCAGCAGTGAAGGATACAATCAGCCCCAGCATTTT.

The CDR3: CSVVAGGPQDTQYF. CDR3 nucleotides: TGCAGCGTTGTTGCGGGAGGGCCCCAAGATACGCAGTATTTT. The chain employs TRBV29-1 and TRBJ2-3; 9 positions match TRBD2. V dropped 4 bases and J dropped 5; count of bases not matched to a gene: 7. Germline CDR1 reads SQVTM; CDR2 reads ANQGSEA. This CDR3 is 14 amino acids long.

This chain joins TRBV12-3 or TRBV12-4 and TRBJ1-1; tentative D call: TRBD1 (6 bases). The CDR3 has 14 amino acids. V was trimmed by 1 base and J by 10 bases, leaving 16 bases between them. CDR3 nucleotides: TGTGCCAGCAGTTTAGGGGCAGGGGTCTTCGGAGCTTTCTTT. It is translated as CASSLGAGVFGAFF.

This clonotype has only a few counts. The chain uses TRBV7-9 and TRBJ2-5; D might be TRBD1 (6 bases). Trimming pared 4 bases from V and 5 bases from J, leaving 17 bases between. CDR1 and CDR2 (germline): SEHNR, FQNEAQ (reference sequence). CDR3 length: 15 amino acids. The CDR3 DNA reads TGTGCCAGCAGCTGGTTAGGCAGGGGAGTGGAGACCCAGTACTTC. It is translated as CASSWLGRGVETQYF. The variable domain in full, completed from reference TRBV7-9 and TRBJ2-5, reads DTGVSQNPRHKITKRGQNVTFRCDPISEHNRLYWYRQTLGQGPEFLTYFQNEAQLEKSRLLSDRFSAERPKGSFSTLEIQRTEQGDSAMYLCASSWLGRGVETQYFGPGTRLLVL.

V gene TRBV5-1 combines with J gene TRBJ2-7; D ambiguous. Germline V gives CDR1 SGHRS, CDR2 YFSETQ. V was cut by 4 bases and J by 4 bases, with 9 bases left in between. The CDR3 consists of 12 residues. The CDR3: CASSPDTYEQYF. The CDR3 DNA reads as TGCGCCAGCAGCCCTGACACGTACGAGCAGTACTTC.

The chain combines TRBV4-3 with TRBJ1-1; D gene ambiguous. This CDR3 spans 12 amino acids. V was cut by 5 bases and J by 4 bases, with 8 bases left in between. The germline V gene encodes CDR1 LGHNA and CDR2 YSLEER. The CDR3 bases are TGCGCCAGCAGCTTCTGGGGCACTGAAGCTTTCTTT. This translates into CASSFWGTEAFF.

In this sample, this clonotype turned up a few times. The chain is built from TRBV2 and TRBJ2-1; 12 nucleotides agree with TRBD2. Germline V gene data show CDR1 as SNHLY and CDR2 as FYNNEI. After removal of 3 bases from V and 10 bases from J, the junction contained 10 bases not matched to a gene. The CDR3 spans 16 residues. CDR3 region: CASSDPLAGGQGEQFF. The CDR3 coding sequence is TGTGCCAGCAGTGATCCTCTAGCGGGAGGGCAGGGGGAGCAGTTCTTC.